One and the same sample provided the 9 T cell receptor beta chains below, sequenced in a study of graft-versus-host responses after intestinal transplantation. TCRdb keeps only in-frame clones here, not all; method: immunoSEQ multiplex PCR. There are more than 95,000 clones in the sample; about 90% occur only once, and approximately 0.97% lies in the top ten. No antigens are known for them. The sample in question was unstimulated CD4+ T cells sorted from spleen or lymph node cells, obtained before intestinal transplant. Source of these receptors: a human donor who received an intestinal transplant.

This clone was found a few times. This rearrangement joins TRBV5-4 to TRBJ1-1; the D gene is possibly TRBD1 (5 bases). Germline lookup yields CDR1 SGHNT and CDR2 YYREEE (reference sequence). The CDR3 totals 14 residues. The germline V and J ends were trimmed by 0 bases and 4 bases, with 10 bases remaining between them. Written as DNA, the CDR3 is TGTGCCAGCAGCTTGGCAGGGACTTTCACTGAAGCTTTCTTT. This sequence encodes CASSLAGTFTEAFF.

This rearrangement joins TRBV5-1 to TRBJ1-6; 9 bases align to TRBD1. V was clipped by 0 bases and J by 7 bases; unmatched bases: 2. Germline V gene lookup returns CDR1 SGHRS and CDR2 YFSETQ. The CDR3 contains 15 residues. CDR3 in amino acids: CASSLGDRENSPLHF. The CDR3 DNA reads TGCGCCAGCAGCTTGGGGGACAGGGAGAATTCACCCCTCCACTTT.

This rearrangement joins TRBV29-1 to TRBJ2-7; 12 bases are shared with TRBD1. V lost 7 bases to trimming and J lost 7 bases; unmatched junction nucleotides: 8. Per the germline V gene, CDR1 is SQVTM and CDR2 is ANQGSEA. The CDR3 is 13 residues long. The CDR3 loop reads CSATGTGGREQYF. CDR3 coding DNA: TGCAGCGCCACCGGGACAGGGGGCAGGGAGCAGTACTTC.

V and J are TRBV6-6 and TRBJ2-7; no definite D call. The CDR3 contains 11 residues. Trimming shortened V by 6 bases and J by 3 bases, and 6 bases separated the two germline ends. Per germline, CDR1 MNHNY and CDR2 SVGAGI (reference sequence). The CDR3: CASSSIYEQYF. The CDR3 DNA reads TGTGCCAGCAGCTCTATCTACGAGCAGTACTTC.

The chain couples TRBV5-4 to TRBJ2-5; TRBD2 agrees at 11 bases. The closer fit of TRBJ2-7 to the DNA end suggests the J call may be wrong. CDR1 SGHNT and CDR2 YYREEE come from the germline V gene (reference sequence). This CDR3 contains 15 residues. CDR3 nucleotides: TGTGCCAGCAGCGTGGGACTAGCGGACTTATACGAGCAGTACTTC. It yields the protein CASSVGLADLYEQYF.

This rearrangement joins TRBV15 to TRBJ1-5; D not certain. The CDR3 is 12 amino acids. V gave up 4 bases and J gave up 12 bases, with 13 bases separating them. Germline lookup yields CDR1 LNHNV and CDR2 YYDKDF (reference sequence). The CDR3 coding sequence is TGTGCCACCAGCAATAGGGAGGAGAACCAGCATTTT. Translation: CATSNREENQHF.

J is TRBJ2-5 and V is TRBV19, with D unclear. This CDR3 contains 13 residues. V gave up 3 bases and J gave up 0 bases, with 5 bases separating them. The germline V gene encodes CDR1 LNHDA and CDR2 SQIVND (reference sequence). CDR3 sequence (DNA): TGTGCCAGTAGTATGGCCAACCAAGAGACCCAGTACTTC. Its protein product is CASSMANQETQYF.

The chain recombines TRBV9 with TRBJ2-3; the D call may be TRBD1 or TRBD2 (5 bases each). Per the germline V gene, CDR1 is SGDLS and CDR2 is YYNGEE. The CDR3 contains 16 residues. V lost 4 bases and J lost 1, with 16 bases in between. In DNA form, the CDR3 reads TGTGCCAGCAGCCCTCATACGGGGCCCCGCACAGATACGCAGTATTTT. Translating it yields CASSPHTGPRTDTQYF.

The genes are TRBV29-1 and TRBJ1-1; D might be TRBD1 (6 bases). The germline V gene encodes CDR1 SQVTM and CDR2 ANQGSEA. Trimming removed 7 bases at V and 0 bases at J, with 12 bases between. This CDR3 is 13 amino acids long. The CDR3: CSALNRVNTEAFF. For the CDR3, the DNA is TGCAGCGCCTTGAACAGGGTGAACACTGAAGCTTTCTTT.